Described below is a single TCR beta chain sequence and its context. This sample is part of a study of blood T cell repertoires in COVID-19. Authors' analysis steps: Estimation of nucleated cell counts was performed using reference gene primer amplification. Assay used: immunoSEQ multiplex PCR; TCRdb lists only in-frame clones, some missing. For V, J and clone size, that table is used; D and trimming come from the DNA. The sample carries more than 110,000 clones, 76% recorded once. CDR1 is SGHAT, CDR2 FQNNGV, per germline. Trimming took 1 base from V and 4 from J, leaving 13 bases between them. The CDR3 totals 16 residues.

Sequences were obtained from peripheral blood. The receptor was isolated from an elderly woman with active or convalescent COVID-19. V usage is TRBV11-2 and J usage is TRBJ2-2; D is perhaps TRBD1 (5 bases). The CDR3 sequence: CASSLVGLGRTGELFF. CDR3 coding DNA: TGTGCCAGCAGCTTAGTAGGTCTGGGGCGCACCGGGGAGCTGTTTTTT.